Listed below are T cell receptor beta chains from one sample, sequenced in a study of blood T cells in healthy people across ages. MiXCR, applied by TCRdb to the 5' RACE reads, yields one record per CDR3 protein. Among 850,000 or so distinct CDR3 sequences listed, 25% to 35% were seen once. The sample consisted of blood. Every receptor here comes from a woman of 80 years or more in good health. Both conserved end residues are part of each CDR3. A D gene is named only where the DNA matches it firmly. Not all rows give a size; the values are once, few, many and, for expanded clones, a class.

v_call	clone_size	d_call	j_call	cdr3_aa	cdr3_nt
TRBV5-1	few	TRBD2	TRBJ2-7	CASSPSGGLYNEQYF	TGCGCCAGCAGCCCAAGCGGGGGGCTCTACAATGAGCAGTACTTC
TRBV6-6	many	TRBD2	TRBJ2-7	CASSYKRGEIYEQYF	TGTGCCAGCAGTTACAAGCGGGGGGAAATCTACGAGCAGTACTTC
TRBV6-2/TRBV6-3	many	TRBD1	TRBJ1-2	CASSYSPGGDYGYTF	TGTGCCAGCAGTTACTCACCAGGGGGTGACTATGGCTACACCTTC
TRBV30	few	.	TRBJ2-7	CAWSVQGGAWREQYF	TGTGCCTGGAGTGTACAAGGGGGGGCCTGGCGCGAGCAGTACTTC
TRBV7-9	once	.	TRBJ1-2	CASSRQADYGYTF	TGTGCCAGCAGCCGACAGGCGGACTATGGCTACACCTTC
TRBV27	many	.	TRBJ2-5	CASSFTLGAGETQYF	TGTGCCAGCAGTTTCACCCTGGGGGCCGGGGAGACCCAGTACTTC
TRBV12-3/TRBV12-4	.	.	TRBJ1-4	CASSFFVGATNEKLFF	TGTGCCAGCAGTTTCTTTGTTGGGGCAACTAATGAAAAACTGTTTTTT
TRBV12-3/TRBV12-4	.	.	TRBJ2-3	CASSFSGVAGDTQYF	TGTGCCAGCAGTTTCAGCGGAGTGGCCGGAGATACGCAGTATTTT
TRBV19	.	.	TRBJ2-3	CASSFAGASTDTQYF	TGTGCCAGTAGTTTCGCGGGGGCGAGCACAGATACGCAGTATTTT
TRBV19	.	.	TRBJ2-7	CASSWERGGYEQYF	TGTGCCAGTAGCTGGGAGCGAGGAGGCTACGAGCAGTACTTC
TRBV6-6	many	.	TRBJ2-1	CASSYQVVEQFF	TGTGCCAGCAGTTACCAAGTAGTTGAGCAGTTCTTC
TRBV11-3	many	.	TRBJ2-3	CASSLTPSGTDTQYF	TGTGCCAGCAGCTTGACTCCCTCGGGCACAGATACGCAGTATTTT
TRBV7-8	few	TRBD1	TRBJ1-6	CASSSTGTGGRSPLHF	TGTGCCAGCAGCTCAACCGGGACAGGGGGCAGGTCACCCCTCCACTTT
TRBV4-3	many	.	TRBJ2-7	CASSQDRGTGGHEQYF	TGCGCCAGCAGCCAAGATAGGGGGACCGGGGGTCACGAGCAGTACTTC
TRBV4-2	many	.	TRBJ2-3	CASSPLTDITSTDTQYF	TGTGCCAGCAGCCCTCTGACAGACATTACTAGCACAGATACGCAGTATTTT
TRBV7-2	many	.	TRBJ1-1	CASRENRNTEAFF	TGTGCCAGCAGGGAAAACAGGAACACTGAAGCTTTCTTT
TRBV11-2	few	.	TRBJ1-1	CASNQPGKLNTEAFF	TGTGCCAGCAACCAGCCGGGGAAATTGAACACTGAAGCTTTCTTT
TRBV10-3	many	TRBD2	TRBJ2-5	CAISDPQRGWTQYF	TGTGCCATCAGTGACCCTCAGCGGGGGTGGACCCAGTACTTC
TRBV7-2	many	TRBD1	TRBJ2-5	CASSYGQAMETQYF	TGTGCCAGCAGCTATGGACAGGCAATGGAGACCCAGTACTTC
TRBV18	.	.	TRBJ1-1	CASSFDPPNRGNTEAFF	TGTGCCAGCTCATTTGATCCCCCGAACAGAGGGAACACTGAAGCTTTCTTT
TRBV15	few	.	TRBJ1-1	CATSRDRKGWDAFF	TGTGCCACCAGCAGAGATCGGAAGGGTTGGGATGCTTTCTTT
TRBV5-6	.	.	TRBJ2-1	CASSLVGQGNNERFF	.
TRBV7-2	.	.	TRBJ2-5	CASNQDGAAETQYF	TGTGCCAGCAACCAAGATGGGGCCGCAGAGACCCAGTACTTC
TRBV20-1	few	TRBD1	TRBJ2-7	CSANPAGTASYEQYF	TGCAGTGCTAACCCGGCCGGGACAGCTTCCTACGAGCAGTACTTC
TRBV7-9	many	.	TRBJ2-5	CASSLEMGRDETQYF	TGTGCCAGCAGCTTAGAAATGGGCAGGGATGAGACCCAGTACTTC
TRBV7-2	.	.	TRBJ2-2	CASSLGQAPTGELFF	TGTGCCAGCAGCTTAGGACAGGCCCCCACCGGGGAGCTGTTTTTT
TRBV11-2	.	TRBD2	TRBJ2-3	CASSQRRVVGLAASSTDTQYF	TGTGCCAGCAGCCAGAGAAGGGTCGTGGGACTAGCGGCGTCTAGCACAGATACGCAGTATTTT
TRBV20-1	many	TRBD2	TRBJ2-3	CSAPQAGGVADTQYF	TGCAGTGCTCCGCAAGCGGGGGGCGTCGCAGATACGCAGTATTTT
TRBV4-1	.	TRBD1	TRBJ1-1	CASREVPGQLNTEAFF	TGCGCCAGCCGAGAAGTCCCGGGACAGCTGAACACTGAAGCTTTCTTT
TRBV20-1	many	.	TRBJ1-2	CSARGATGPSYGYTF	TGCAGTGCTAGAGGTGCGACAGGCCCATCTTATGGCTACACCTTC
TRBV20-1	many	.	TRBJ2-5	CSARDRAKETQYF	TGCAGTGCTAGAGACAGGGCTAAAGAGACCCAGTACTTC
TRBV6-6	.	.	TRBJ1-5	CASSPRIDQPQHF	TGTGCCAGCAGCCCGAGAATAGATCAGCCCCAGCATTTT
TRBV20-1	.	.	TRBJ2-3	CSAFSHAGAEDTQYF	TGCAGTGCTTTTTCCCATGCGGGGGCGGAAGATACGCAGTATTTT
TRBV5-1	.	TRBD1	TRBJ1-1	CASRRDSEAFF	TGCGCCAGCAGGAGGGACAGTGAAGCTTTCTTT
TRBV7-2	.	.	TRBJ1-5	CASSLQGPYSNRPQHF	TGTGCCAGCAGCCTACAGGGACCGTATAGCAATCGGCCCCAGCATTTT
TRBV25-1	.	.	TRBJ1-1	CASSESGENTEAFF	TGTGCCAGCAGTGAATCGGGTGAGAACACTGAAGCTTTCTTT
TRBV12-3/TRBV12-4	.	.	TRBJ2-7	CASSGGPTGEQYF	TGTGCCAGCAGCGGGGGACCTACAGGGGAGCAGTACTTC
TRBV7-2	many	.	TRBJ2-3	CASRWNWGSTDTQYF	TGTGCCAGCAGGTGGAATTGGGGTAGCACAGATACGCAGTATTTT
TRBV9	many	.	TRBJ1-5	CASSGGGNSNQPQHF	TGTGCCAGCAGCGGAGGAGGGAATAGCAATCAGCCCCAGCATTTT
TRBV12-3/TRBV12-4	many	.	TRBJ1-1	CASSFIVAGTEAFF	TGTGCCAGCAGTTTTATAGTCGCCGGCACTGAAGCTTTCTTT
TRBV25-1	many	TRBD1	TRBJ2-1	CASSEYRDRLNNEQFF	TGTGCCAGCAGTGAATATAGGGACAGGCTTAACAATGAGCAGTTCTTC
TRBV4-3	many	TRBD1	TRBJ1-2	CASSQGTQGSGYTF	TGCGCCAGCAGCCAAGGAACACAGGGGAGTGGCTACACCTTC
TRBV30	few	.	TRBJ2-7	CAWNSGAFSYEQYF	TGTGCCTGGAACTCTGGCGCGTTCTCCTACGAGCAGTACTTC
TRBV12-3/TRBV12-4	.	.	TRBJ1-5	CASSFALAQPQHF	TGTGCCAGCAGTTTTGCGCTCGCCCAGCCCCAGCATTTT
TRBV5-6	few	TRBD1	TRBJ2-7	CASSFSGTGGEQYF	TGTGCCAGCAGCTTCTCCGGGACAGGAGGGGAGCAGTACTTC
TRBV5-1	.	TRBD1	TRBJ2-6	CASSSGTGSSGANVLTF	TGCGCCAGCAGCTCCGGGACAGGGTCCTCTGGGGCCAACGTCCTGACTTTC
TRBV18	.	TRBD2	TRBJ2-3	CASSATSGGADTQYF	TGTGCCAGCTCAGCGACTAGCGGGGGGGCCGATACGCAGTATTTT
TRBV6-5	.	TRBD2	TRBJ2-1	CASSPSGGCSYIEQFF	TGTGCCAGCAGTCCTAGCGGGGGGTGCTCCTACATTGAGCAGTTCTTC
TRBV7-3	.	.	TRBJ2-3	CASSDRGGYAGTQYF	TGTGCCAGCAGCGATAGGGGGGGGTACGCGGGTACGCAGTATTTT
TRBV4-3	many	.	TRBJ2-7	CASSQGVVGGYEQYF	TGCGCCAGCAGCCAAGGGGTCGTGGGGGGCTACGAGCAGTACTTC
TRBV7-2	many	.	TRBJ2-3	CASSREFSTDTQYF	TGTGCCAGCAGCCGGGAGTTCAGCACAGATACGCAGTATTTT